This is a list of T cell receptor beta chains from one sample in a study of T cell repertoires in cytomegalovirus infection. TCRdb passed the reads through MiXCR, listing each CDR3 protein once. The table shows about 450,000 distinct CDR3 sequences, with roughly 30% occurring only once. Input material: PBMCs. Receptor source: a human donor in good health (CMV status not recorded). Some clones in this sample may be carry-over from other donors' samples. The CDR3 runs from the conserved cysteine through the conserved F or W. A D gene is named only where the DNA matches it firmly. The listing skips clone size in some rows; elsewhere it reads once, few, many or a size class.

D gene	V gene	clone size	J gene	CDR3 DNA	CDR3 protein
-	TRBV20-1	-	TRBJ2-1	TGCAGTGCTAGAGCAAAGGGGGGTGGGGGGCATAGCTCCTACAATGAGCAGTTCTTC	CSARAKGGGGHSSYNEQFF
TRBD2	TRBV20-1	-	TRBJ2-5	TGCAGTGCTGGGGGGGGTCGGGGACCAAGCAAGACCCAGTACTTC	CSAGGGRGPSKTQYF
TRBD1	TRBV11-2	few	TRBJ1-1	TGTGCCAGCAGCTTATCCGAACAGGGGGCAAGGAACACTGAAGCTTTCTTT	CASSLSEQGARNTEAFF
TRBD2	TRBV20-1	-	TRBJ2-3	TGCAGTGCAGAAGCGCCTAGCGGGCAGCCCACAGATACGCAGTATTTT	CSAEAPSGQPTDTQYF
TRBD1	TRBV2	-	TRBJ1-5	TGTGCCAGCAGTGAGGACAGGGTGAACCAGCCCCAGCATTTT	CASSEDRVNQPQHF
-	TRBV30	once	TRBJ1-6	TGTGCCTGGAGTCCAGGGAAGGCACCCCTCCACTTT	CAWSPGKAPLHF
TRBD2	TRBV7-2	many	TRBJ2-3	TGTGCCAGCAGCCCCCGAGGACTAGCGGCCTCTGGCACAGATACGCAGTATTTT	CASSPRGLAASGTDTQYF
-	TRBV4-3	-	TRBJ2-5	TGCGCCAGCAGCCAAGATTTACTAGTCGGAGGAGAGACCCAGTACTTC	CASSQDLLVGGETQYF
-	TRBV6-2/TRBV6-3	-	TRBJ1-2	TGTGCCAGCAGCCCAGGGTGGTGGGCAGGGGACTATGGCTACACCTTC	CASSPGWWAGDYGYTF
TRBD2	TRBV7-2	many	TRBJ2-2	TGTGCCAGCAGGACTAGCGGGGTGAACACCGGGGAGCTGTTTTTT	CASRTSGVNTGELFF
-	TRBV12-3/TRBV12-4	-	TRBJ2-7	TGTGCCAGCAGTTTGTACGGCGGGACTCTAAGCTCCTACGAGCAGTACTTC	CASSLYGGTLSSYEQYF
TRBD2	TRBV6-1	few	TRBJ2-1	TGTGCCAGCAGTCGCATACGACTAGCGGGGGGGAGGACCTACAATGAGCAGTTCTTC	CASSRIRLAGGRTYNEQFF
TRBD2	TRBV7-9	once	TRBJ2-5	TGTGCCAGCAGCCCTGGACTAGCGGGGACTCAAGAGACCCAGTACTTC	CASSPGLAGTQETQYF
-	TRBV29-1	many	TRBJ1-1	TGCAGCGTTGAAGGTACGGTAAGGGGTGGGACTGAAGCTTTCTTT	CSVEGTVRGGTEAFF
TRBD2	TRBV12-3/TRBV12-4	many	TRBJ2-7	TGTGCCAGCAGCCGCACTAGCGGGGGGGGCAACGAGTACTTC	CASSRTSGGGNEYF
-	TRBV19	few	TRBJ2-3	TGTGCCAGTAGGGGGGCCTCCACCACTACAGATACGCAGTATTTT	CASRGASTTTDTQYF
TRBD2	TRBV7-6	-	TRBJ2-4	TGTGCCAGCAGCCTCAATAGCGGGGGAGGCAAAAACATTCAGTACTTC	CASSLNSGGGKNIQYF
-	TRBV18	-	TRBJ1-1	TGTGCCAGCTCACCCGGGAGTCCCCGGGAGAACACTGAAGCTTTCTTT	CASSPGSPRENTEAFF
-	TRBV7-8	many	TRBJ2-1	TGTGCCAGCAGCTCAGGGGCCGACTACAATGAGCAGTTCTTC	CASSSGADYNEQFF
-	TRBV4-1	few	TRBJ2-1	TGCGCCAGCAGCTCCGGTCCTCGGGATGAGCAGTTCTTC	CASSSGPRDEQFF
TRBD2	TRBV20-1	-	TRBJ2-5	TGCAGTGCCATGGGAGCTAGCGGGGGGGCCTCAGAGACCCAGTACTTC	CSAMGASGGASETQYF
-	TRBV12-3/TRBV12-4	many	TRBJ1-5	TGTGCCAGCAGTTTATACGACCTAAGGGATCAGCCCCAGCATTTT	CASSLYDLRDQPQHF
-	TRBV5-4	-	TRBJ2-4	TGTGCCAGCGGGTCTTCCGGGGCCAAAAACATTCAGTACTTC	CASGSSGAKNIQYF
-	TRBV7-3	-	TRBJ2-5	TGTGCCAGCAGCTTAACTAGCATGGAGACCCAGTACTTC	CASSLTSMETQYF
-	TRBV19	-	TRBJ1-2	TGTGCCAGTAGTACGGGGCGTATGGACTATGGCTACACCTTC	CASSTGRMDYGYTF
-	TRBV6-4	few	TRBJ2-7	TGTGCCAGCAGTGGTCTGGGCAGGTCAACCTACGAGCAGTACTTC	CASSGLGRSTYEQYF
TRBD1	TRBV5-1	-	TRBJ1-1	TGCGCCAGCAGCTCGACCGGGACAGGGGGCACTGAAGCTTTCTTT	CASSSTGTGGTEAFF
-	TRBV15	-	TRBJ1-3	TGTGCCACCAGCAGAGATAGACAGAGCTCTGGAAACACCATATATTTT	CATSRDRQSSGNTIYF
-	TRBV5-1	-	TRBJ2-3	TGCGCCAGCAGCTTGGGGCTAGCTGTGACTCCTCCAAGCACAGATACGCAGTATTTT	CASSLGLAVTPPSTDTQYF
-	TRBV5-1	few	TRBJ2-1	TGCGCCAGCAGCTTGGCCGAAAGTGCGCCCACCAATGAGCAGTTCTTC	CASSLAESAPTNEQFF
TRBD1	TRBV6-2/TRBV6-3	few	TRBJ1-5	TGTGCCAGCGCTAGGACAGGGAGCAATCAGCCCCAGCATTTT	CASARTGSNQPQHF
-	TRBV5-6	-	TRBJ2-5	TGTGCCAGCAGCTTTAGGGATCGGGAGACCCAGTACTTC	CASSFRDRETQYF
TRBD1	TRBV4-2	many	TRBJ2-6	TGTGCCAGCAGCCAAGGCCGGACAGGGGCTGGGGCCAACGTCCTGACTTTC	CASSQGRTGAGANVLTF
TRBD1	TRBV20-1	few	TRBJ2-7	TGCAGTGCTAGGGAGTCGACAGGGCTTATACACGAGCAGTACTTC	CSARESTGLIHEQYF
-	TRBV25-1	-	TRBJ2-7	TGTGCCAGCAGTCCCTCCGTACTCTACGAGCAGTACTTC	CASSPSVLYEQYF